A selection of T cell receptor beta chains follows, all from one sample in a study of T cell responses to AZD1222 COVID-19 vaccine. TCRdb's copy holds only in-frame clones and misses some; the assay was immunoSEQ multiplex PCR. The sample includes about 110,000 clones, 70% to 90% of them seen just once. Sequenced material: peripheral blood, taken on day 0 of AZD1222 vaccination. The receptor set was obtained from an adult in good health. CDR3s include the opening cysteine and the closing phenylalanine or tryptophan. The order of the fields is J gene, D gene, V gene, clone size, CDR3 DNA, CDR3 protein. A D gene is named only where the DNA matches it firmly. Clone size is shown for a subset of rows, as once, few, many or a class of expanded clone.

>TRBJ1-2|.|TRBV12-3/TRBV12-4|.
TGTGCCAGCAGTTTTGGGCCAAGCGGCTACACCTTC
CASSFGPSGYTF
>TRBJ1-5|TRBD1|TRBV6-5|.
TGTGCCAGCAGCTGGACAGGGGGTGCCAATCAGCCCCAGCATTTT
CASSWTGGANQPQHF
>TRBJ2-5|.|TRBV18|.
TGTGCCAGCTCACCCCCACTCCACCAAGAGACCCAGTACTTC
CASSPPLHQETQYF
>TRBJ1-5|.|TRBV24-1|.
TGTGCCACCAGTGATTCGGCGGTGGAAAGGCCCCAGCATTTT
CATSDSAVERPQHF
>TRBJ1-1|TRBD1|TRBV19|.
TGTGCCAGTAGTTGGACAGGCCCCGGCACTGAAGCTTTCTTT
CASSWTGPGTEAFF
>TRBJ1-2|.|TRBV5-1|.
TGCGCCAGTGGAAGGGACGGAGCTAACTATGGCTACACCTTC
CASGRDGANYGYTF
>TRBJ2-7|TRBD2|TRBV9|.
TGTGCCAGCAGCGTAGGGGCTAGCGGGTACTCCTACGAGCAGTACTTC
CASSVGASGYSYEQYF
>TRBJ2-2|TRBD2|TRBV3-1/TRBV3-2|.
TGTGCCAGCAGCCAAGGCGGGGGTCCGGCCGGGGAGCTGTTTTTT
CASSQGGGPAGELFF
>TRBJ2-5|.|TRBV18|.
TGTGCCAGCTCACCAATGGGACCCCCCCAAGAGACCCAGTACTTC
CASSPMGPPQETQYF
>TRBJ1-5|TRBD1|TRBV28|.
TGTGCCAGCAGTATTGGGACAGGGGGCGTGCAGCCCCAGCATTTT
CASSIGTGGVQPQHF
>TRBJ2-7|.|TRBV20-1|.
TGCAGTGCTAAGACAGATGTCGAGCAGTACTTC
CSAKTDVEQYF
>TRBJ2-7|.|TRBV2|.
TGTGCCAGCAGTGAAGCGCTTTGGACTCAAAGTGGCTCCTACGAGCAGTACTTC
CASSEALWTQSGSYEQYF
>TRBJ1-1|.|TRBV27|.
TGTGCCAGCAGTTTTAAAGGCGGGGGCACTGAAGCTTTCTTT
CASSFKGGGTEAFF
>TRBJ2-3|TRBD1|TRBV15|.
TGTGCCACCACCCGGGACAGTGACACAGATACGCAGTATTTT
CATTRDSDTDTQYF
>TRBJ1-6|.|TRBV28|.
TGTGCCAGCAGTTTGGGCGGACAGCCGAATTCACCCCTCCACTTT
CASSLGGQPNSPLHF
>TRBJ2-3|.|TRBV10-3|.
TGTGCCATCAGTGAGTCCAAAGGTGATACGCAGTATTTT
CAISESKGDTQYF
>TRBJ1-3|.|TRBV18|.
TGTGCCAGCTCACCTCCCGGCAGAAACACCATATATTTT
CASSPPGRNTIYF
>TRBJ1-1|.|TRBV10-1|.
TGCGCCAGCAGTGAGTCCCGAGGGTCTGAAGCTTTCTTT
CASSESRGSEAFF
>TRBJ2-1|.|TRBV29-1|few
TGCAGCGTTGAATCCCCTAGCAGGGCAACTTACAATGAGCAGTTCTTC
CSVESPSRATYNEQFF
>TRBJ2-5|.|TRBV5-1|.
TGCGCCAGCAGCCTACAGGGGAGGAACCAAGAGACCCAGTACTTC
CASSLQGRNQETQYF
>TRBJ2-1|TRBD2|TRBV7-8|.
TGTGCCAGCAGCTTTAGGACTAGCGGGGGGGATGAGCAGTTCTTC
CASSFRTSGGDEQFF
>TRBJ2-4|.|TRBV5-1|.
TGCGCCAGCAGCTCAGGGGTCTTAAACATTCAGTACTTC
CASSSGVLNIQYF
>TRBJ1-1|.|TRBV19|.
TGTGCCAGTAGTAATGGGCATTTCGGCACTGAAGCTTTCTTT
CASSNGHFGTEAFF
>TRBJ2-6|.|TRBV4-2|.
TGTGCCAGCAGCTCCACTCTGGGGGCCAACGTCCTGACTTTC
CASSSTLGANVLTF
>TRBJ2-7|.|TRBV7-2|.
TGTGCCAGCAGCCTCGGTGGGGGCGGGTACGAGCAGTACTTC
CASSLGGGGYEQYF
>TRBJ2-4|.|TRBV7-8|.
TGTGCCAGCAGTCTCCAGGGGACCCTAGCCAAAAACATTCAGTACTTC
CASSLQGTLAKNIQYF
>TRBJ2-5|.|TRBV2|.
TGTGCCAGCAGTGACTTAGGGGTCGGGACAAGGGGTGGTCGAGAGACCCAGTACTTC
CASSDLGVGTRGGRETQYF
>TRBJ2-3|.|TRBV5-1|.
TGCGCCAGCAGTCGTCCTGGGACGGTTAGCACAGATACGCAGTATTTT
CASSRPGTVSTDTQYF
>TRBJ1-4|TRBD1|TRBV5-1|few
TGCGCCAGCAGCTTGGGGCCGACAGGGGGTAATGAAAAACTGTTTTTT
CASSLGPTGGNEKLFF
>TRBJ2-7|TRBD1|TRBV27|once
TGTGCCAGCAGTTTACTTGCGACAGGGCAGCACGAGCAGTACTTC
CASSLLATGQHEQYF
>TRBJ2-5|.|TRBV10-3|.
TGTGCCATCAGTGAGTCAGGAGGGTACCAAGAGACCCAGTACTTC
CAISESGGYQETQYF
>TRBJ2-7|TRBD2|TRBV3-1/TRBV3-2|few
TGTGCCAGCAGCCCCTCGGGGGGGCCCACCTACGAGCAGTACTTC
CASSPSGGPTYEQYF
>TRBJ1-6|.|TRBV6-5|.
TGTGCCAGCAGTCGCACGGGGCCGAAGTATTCACCCCTCCACTTT
CASSRTGPKYSPLHF
>TRBJ1-4|TRBD1|TRBV4-2|.
TGTGCCAGCAGCCAACGAGACAGGGGGTTTGAAAAACTGTTTTTT
CASSQRDRGFEKLFF
>TRBJ1-3|.|TRBV7-6|.
TGTGCCAGCAGCTTAGCAGGGGTGAACGTTGGAAACACCATATATTTT
CASSLAGVNVGNTIYF
>TRBJ2-1|TRBD2|TRBV6-1|.
TGTGCCAGCAGTGAATTGCGGGGGGGCCCGGGTGAGCAGTTCTTC
CASSELRGGPGEQFF
>TRBJ2-7|.|TRBV3-1/TRBV3-2|.
TGTGCCAGCAGCCAATTGCGGAGGAGTGGGCAGTACTTC
CASSQLRRSGQYF
>TRBJ1-6|.|TRBV28|.
TGTGCCAGCAGTTTATATCCACCCCTCCACTTT
CASSLYPPLHF
>TRBJ1-5|.|TRBV5-1|medium-sized
TGCGCCAGCAGCTACGACCAGGGCCCGAATCAGCCCCAGCATTTT
CASSYDQGPNQPQHF
>TRBJ1-2|.|TRBV6-4|few
TGTGCCAGCAGTGAGTCGGCAGGGACGATTAGATGGGGCTACACCTTC
CASSESAGTIRWGYTF
>TRBJ2-2|.|TRBV27|.
TGTGCCAGCTTCGGGACGGGCAACACCGGGGAGCTGTTTTTT
CASFGTGNTGELFF
>TRBJ2-3|TRBD1|TRBV2|.
TGTGCCAACAGACAGGGCTCCACAGATACGCAGTATTTT
CANRQGSTDTQYF
>TRBJ1-2|TRBD1|TRBV24-1|.
TGTGCCACCAGCCCAGGACAGGGGGGTGGCTACACCTTC
CATSPGQGGGYTF
>TRBJ2-3|.|TRBV7-6|.
TGTGCCAGCAGCTTATCGCCGGGGGACGATACGCAGTATTTT
CASSLSPGDDTQYF
>TRBJ2-5|TRBD2|TRBV6-5|.
TGTGCCAGCAGCAGCGGGGGAGAGGGAGAGACCCAGTACTTC
CASSSGGEGETQYF
>TRBJ2-1|TRBD2|TRBV4-3|.
TGCGCCAGCAGCCAGTCGACTAGCGTGTACTACAATGAGCAGTTCTTC
CASSQSTSVYYNEQFF